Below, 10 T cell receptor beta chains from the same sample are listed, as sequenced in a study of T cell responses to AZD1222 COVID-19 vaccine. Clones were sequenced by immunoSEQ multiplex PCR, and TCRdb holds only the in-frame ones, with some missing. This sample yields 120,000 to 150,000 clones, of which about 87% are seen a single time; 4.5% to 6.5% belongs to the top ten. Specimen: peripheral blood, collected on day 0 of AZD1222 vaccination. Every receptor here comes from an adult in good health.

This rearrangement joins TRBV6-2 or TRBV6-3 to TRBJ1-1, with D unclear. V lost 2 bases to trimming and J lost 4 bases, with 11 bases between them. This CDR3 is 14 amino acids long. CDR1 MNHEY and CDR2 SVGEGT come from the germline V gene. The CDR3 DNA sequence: TGTGCCAGCAGTTACCTACGCGGAGGCACTGAAGCTTTCTTT. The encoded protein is CASSYLRGGTEAFF.

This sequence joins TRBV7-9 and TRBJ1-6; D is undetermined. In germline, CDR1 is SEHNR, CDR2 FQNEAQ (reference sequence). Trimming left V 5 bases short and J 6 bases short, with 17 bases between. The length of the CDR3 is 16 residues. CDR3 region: CASSPHVGISNSPLHF. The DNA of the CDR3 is TGTGCCAGCAGCCCCCACGTCGGGATTAGTAATTCACCCCTCCACTTT.

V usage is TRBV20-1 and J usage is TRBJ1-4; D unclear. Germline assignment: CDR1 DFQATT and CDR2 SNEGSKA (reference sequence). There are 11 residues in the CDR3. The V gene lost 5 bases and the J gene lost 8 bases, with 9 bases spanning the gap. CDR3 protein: CSAFRREKLFF. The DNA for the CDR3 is TGCAGTGCTTTCCGTAGGGAAAAACTGTTTTTT.

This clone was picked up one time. CDR3 nucleotides: TGTGCTAGTGGATGGACTCTACGGGACTACGAGCAGTACTTC. Translating it yields CASGWTLRDYEQYF. V gene TRBV12-5 combines with J gene TRBJ2-7; possible D gene TRBD2, 5 bases. The CDR3 covers 14 residues. Germline assignment: CDR1 LGHNT and CDR2 FRNRAP. Between the trimmed V and J ends, which lost 6 bases and 3 bases, there was a span of 15 bases.

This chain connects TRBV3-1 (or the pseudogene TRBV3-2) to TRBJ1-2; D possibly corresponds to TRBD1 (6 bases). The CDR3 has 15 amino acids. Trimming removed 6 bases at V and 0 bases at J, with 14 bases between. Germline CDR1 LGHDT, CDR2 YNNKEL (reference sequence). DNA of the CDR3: TGTGCCAGCAGTCCCGGACAGAGAGCTAACTATGGCTACACCTTC. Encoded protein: CASSPGQRANYGYTF.

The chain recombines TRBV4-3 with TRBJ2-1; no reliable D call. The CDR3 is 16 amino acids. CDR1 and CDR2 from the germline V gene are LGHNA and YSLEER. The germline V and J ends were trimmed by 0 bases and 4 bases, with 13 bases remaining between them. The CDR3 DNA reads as TGCGCCAGCAGCCAAGATGTACAAACCCCTTACAATGAGCAGTTCTTC. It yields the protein CASSQDVQTPYNEQFF.

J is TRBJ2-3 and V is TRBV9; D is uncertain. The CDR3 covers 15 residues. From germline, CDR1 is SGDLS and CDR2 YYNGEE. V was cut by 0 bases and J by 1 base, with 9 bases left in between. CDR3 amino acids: CASSVEGPGTDTQYF. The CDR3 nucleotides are TGTGCCAGCAGCGTAGAAGGGCCGGGCACAGATACGCAGTATTTT.

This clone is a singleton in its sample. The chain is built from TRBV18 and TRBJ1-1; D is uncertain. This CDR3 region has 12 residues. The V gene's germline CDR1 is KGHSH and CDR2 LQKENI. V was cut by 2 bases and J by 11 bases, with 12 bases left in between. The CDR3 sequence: CASSPIGISAFF. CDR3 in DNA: TGTGCCAGCTCACCAATTGGGATATCGGCTTTCTTT. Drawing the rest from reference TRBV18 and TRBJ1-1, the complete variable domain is NAGVMQNPRHLVRRRGQEARLRCSPMKGHSHVYWYRQLPEEGLKFMVYLQKENIIDESGMPKERFSAEFPKEGPSILRIQQVVRGDSAAYFCASSPIGISAFFGQGTRLTVV.

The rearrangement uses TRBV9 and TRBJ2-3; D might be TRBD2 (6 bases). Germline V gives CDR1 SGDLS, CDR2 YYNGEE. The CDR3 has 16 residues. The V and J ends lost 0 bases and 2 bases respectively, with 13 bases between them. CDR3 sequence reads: CASSVDGGPSTDTQYF. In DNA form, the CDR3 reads TGTGCCAGCAGCGTAGACGGGGGACCTTCCACAGATACGCAGTATTTT.

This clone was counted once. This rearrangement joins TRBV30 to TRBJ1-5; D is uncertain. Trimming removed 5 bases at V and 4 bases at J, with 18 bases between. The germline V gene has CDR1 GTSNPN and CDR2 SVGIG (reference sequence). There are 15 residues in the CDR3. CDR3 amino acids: CAWSLTEGSNQPQHF. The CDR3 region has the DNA TGTGCCTGGTCGCTCACCGAGGGTAGTAATCAGCCCCAGCATTTT.